The sequence of this TCR beta chain was determined in a study of CD8 T cells in Susac syndrome. A note on this clonotype: Its specificity is not known.

The authors reverse transcribed about 0.5 to 1 ug RNA with random hexamers. immunoSEQ multiplex PCR amplified TCR beta CDR3 across 54 Vbeta, 13 Jbeta. TCRdb analysed the immunoSEQ multiplex PCR reads with MiXCR anew, one entry per CDR3 protein. The sample shows some 180,000 distinct CDR3 sequences, 85% to 95% of them seen only once. The V gene's germline CDR1 is GTSNPN and CDR2 SVGIG (reference sequence). V gave up 4 bases and J gave up 11 bases, with 14 bases separating them. The CDR3 is 11 residues long. Points from the study as a whole: Within Susac syndrome CD4+ T cell repertoires, clonal expansion was not evident.

Sequenced sample: CD4+ T cells from PBMCs. The origin of this receptor is a human donor with Susac syndrome. The gene calls are TRBV30 and TRBJ1-1; D might be TRBD1 (5 bases). The CDR3 DNA sequence: TGTGCCTGGATTGGGACTCCCCGGGCTTTCTTT. The encoded protein is CAWIGTPRAFF.